Detailed here is one T cell receptor beta chain. The data derive from a study of blood T cell repertoires in COVID-19. The CDR3 spans 16 residues. From germline, CDR1 is SGHTA and CDR2 FQGNSA. With 1 base removed from V and 2 bases from J, the gap between germline ends came to 12 bases. The data were produced by immunoSEQ multiplex PCR, yet TCRdb's version contains in-frame clones alone and is incomplete. The table shows 150,000 or so clones, with about 85% occurring only once. The V and J genes are TRBV7-2 and TRBJ1-3; D ambiguous. The sample consisted of peripheral blood. The source of this sequence is an older woman with COVID-19, enrolled during active disease. The CDR3 DNA is TGTGCCAGCAGCTTAGGCCCGGCGAGGACTGGAAACACCATATATTTT. Its protein product is CASSLGPARTGNTIYF.